Listed here is a single TCR beta chain. Measured with immunoSEQ multiplex PCR; TCRdb has only the in-frame clones, and not every one. The sample comprises about 57,000 clones, around 90% of which are singletons, and 0.75% to 0.95% rests with the top ten. The data originate from a study of control samples from healthy donors and cancer patients. There are 17 residues in the CDR3. Between the trimmed V and J ends, which lost 3 bases and 4 bases, there was a span of 22 bases. Germline-derived CDR1 and CDR2 are SGDLS and YYNGEE. What was sequenced was PBMCs. The chain combines TRBV9 with TRBJ1-2; possible D gene TRBD1, 5 bases. The receptor was derived from a man under 40 with colorectal cancer. The CDR3 nucleotides are TGTGCCAGCAGCGGTTCCCCGAGAGGGACGGGGAGCTATGGCTACACCTTC. Amino acids: CASSGSPRGTGSYGYTF.